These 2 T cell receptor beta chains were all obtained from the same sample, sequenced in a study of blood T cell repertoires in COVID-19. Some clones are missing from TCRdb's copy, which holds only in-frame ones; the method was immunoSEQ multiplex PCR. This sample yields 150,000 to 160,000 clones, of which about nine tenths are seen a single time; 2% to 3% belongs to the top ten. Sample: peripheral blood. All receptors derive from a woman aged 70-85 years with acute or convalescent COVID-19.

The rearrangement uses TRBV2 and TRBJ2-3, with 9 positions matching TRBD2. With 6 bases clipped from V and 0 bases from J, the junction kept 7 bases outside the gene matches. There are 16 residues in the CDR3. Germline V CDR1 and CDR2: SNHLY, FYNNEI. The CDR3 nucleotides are TGTGCCAGCAGAGCGGGGGGCTCTGCTAGCACAGATACGCAGTATTTT. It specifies CASRAGGSASTDTQYF.

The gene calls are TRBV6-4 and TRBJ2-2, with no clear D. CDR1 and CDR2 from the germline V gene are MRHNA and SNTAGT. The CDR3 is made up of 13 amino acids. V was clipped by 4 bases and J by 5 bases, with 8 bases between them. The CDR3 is CASSAPRTGELFF. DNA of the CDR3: TGTGCCAGCAGTGCCCCGAGGACCGGGGAGCTGTTTTTT.